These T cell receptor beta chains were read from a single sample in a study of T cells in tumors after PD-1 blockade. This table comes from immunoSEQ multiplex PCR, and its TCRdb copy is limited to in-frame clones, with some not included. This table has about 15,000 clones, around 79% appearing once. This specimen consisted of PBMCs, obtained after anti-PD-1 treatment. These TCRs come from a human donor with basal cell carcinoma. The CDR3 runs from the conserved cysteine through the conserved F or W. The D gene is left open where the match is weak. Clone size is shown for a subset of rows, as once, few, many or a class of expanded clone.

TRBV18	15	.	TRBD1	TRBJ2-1	TGTGCCAGCTCACCTCGGGACAGGGGGCGCGATGAGCAGTTCTTC	CASSPRDRGRDEQFF
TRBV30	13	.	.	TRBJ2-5	TGTGCCTGGAGTGTACGCCCCGGACAAGGACGGGACTTC	CAWSVRPGQGRDF
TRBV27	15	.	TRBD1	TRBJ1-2	TGTGCCAGCAGACCTGGACAGGGATTGGACTATGGCTACACCTTC	CASRPGQGLDYGYTF
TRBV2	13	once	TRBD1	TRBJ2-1	TGTGCCAGCAGAAGGACAGGGGGCAACGAGCAGTTCTTC	CASRRTGGNEQFF
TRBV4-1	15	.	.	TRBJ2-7	TGCGCCAGCAGCCGGGTTGGGCGGAACTCCTACGAGCAGTACTTC	CASSRVGRNSYEQYF
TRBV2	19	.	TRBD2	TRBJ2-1	TGTCCCCCCTGTGACGGGGGGGCGGGGGAGGGGAGCTCCTACAATGAGCAGTTCTTC	CPPCDGGAGEGSSYNEQFF
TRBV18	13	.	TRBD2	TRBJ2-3	TGTGCCAGCTCCCGGGCGGGAGGAGATACGCAGTATTTT	CASSRAGGDTQYF
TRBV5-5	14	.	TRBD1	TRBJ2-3	TGTGCCAGCAGCTCGGACAGGGCCACAGATACGCAGTATTTT	CASSSDRATDTQYF
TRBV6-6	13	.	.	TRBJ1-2	TGTGCCAGCAGCCTGATAGGGGAAATTGGCTACACCTTC	CASSLIGEIGYTF
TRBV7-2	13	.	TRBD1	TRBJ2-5	TGTGCCAGCAGCTTAGGACAGGGGGCGACCCTAGACTTC	CASSLGQGATLDF
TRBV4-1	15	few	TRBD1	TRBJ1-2	TGCGCCAGCAGCCAAGTGGGGGACAGGGCCCGTGGCTACACCTTC	CASSQVGDRARGYTF
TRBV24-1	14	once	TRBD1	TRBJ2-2	TGTGCCACCAGTGAGGGGACAGGATCCGGGGAGCTGTTTTTT	CATSEGTGSGELFF
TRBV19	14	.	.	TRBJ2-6	TGTGCCAGTAAAGGGGGAACTGGGGCCAACGTCCTGACTTTC	CASKGGTGANVLTF
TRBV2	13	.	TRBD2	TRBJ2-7	TGTGCCAGCAGTCCTAGCGGGATTTACGAGCAGTACTTC	CASSPSGIYEQYF
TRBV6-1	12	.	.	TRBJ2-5	TGTGCCAGCAGTGATTCTGGGGAGACCCAGTACTTC	CASSDSGETQYF
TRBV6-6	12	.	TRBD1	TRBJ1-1	TGTGCCAGCAGCTCCACAGGGGGCGAAGCTTTCTTT	CASSSTGGEAFF
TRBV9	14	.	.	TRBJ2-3	TGTGCCAGCAGCGTTAGGGACAACACAGATACGCAGTATTTT	CASSVRDNTDTQYF
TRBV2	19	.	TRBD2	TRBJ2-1	TGTGCCAGCAGTTACGGGGGGGCGCGGGTGGGGAGCTCCTACAATGAGCAGTTCTTC	CASSYGGARVGSSYNEQFF
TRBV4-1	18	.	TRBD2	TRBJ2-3	TGCGCCAGCAGCCAAGGGATCTCCGGAGCGGGGGGCACAGATACGCAGTATTTT	CASSQGISGAGGTDTQYF
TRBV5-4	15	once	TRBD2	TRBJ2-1	TGTGCCAGCAGGGGACTAGCGGGAGAACACAATGAGCAGTTCTTC	CASRGLAGEHNEQFF
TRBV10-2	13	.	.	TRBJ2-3	TGCGCCAGCAGTGAGTCCCATAAAGATACGCAGTATTTT	CASSESHKDTQYF
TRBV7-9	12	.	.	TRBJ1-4	TGTGCCAGCAGCTTTGGAGGGGAAAAACTGTTTTTT	CASSFGGEKLFF
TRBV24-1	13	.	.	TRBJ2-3	TGTGCCACCAGCATAGCCGGCACAGATACGCAGTATTTT	CATSIAGTDTQYF
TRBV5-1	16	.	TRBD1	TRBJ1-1	TGCGCCAGCAGCTCCGACCCACAGGGGATCGGCACTGAAGCTTTCTTT	CASSSDPQGIGTEAFF